This TCR beta chain was found in a study of circulating CD8 cells and anti-PD-1 response in melanoma. Study summary: About 55% of the 13 melanoma patients received first-line anti-PD-1 therapy. Study-level findings and limits: DNEG was most diverse; TIGIT repertoires were least diverse. At M1, fewer than 7% of TRB clonotypes appeared in multiple subsets.

Four subsets defined by PD-1 and/or TIGIT were sorted from live CD3+CD8+TCRalphabeta+ cells. Each library started from around 14 ng of total RNA using the QIAseq Immune Repertoire TCR panel. TCRdb re-analysed the reads in MiXCR, keeping a single row per CDR3 protein. The profile covers about 300 distinct CDR3 sequences, with about 12% appearing a single time and about 60% taken by the ten largest. This clonotype is classed as medium-sized (0.01 to 0.1%). Its antigen is not known. The sample consisted of CD8+ T cells from PBMCs, taken at baseline or after one month of anti-PD-1 therapy (not recorded which). This clonotype was sampled from a human donor with melanoma.

The DNA for the CDR3 is TGTGCCAGCAGTTTATCGTACAATTTCGGAGATACGCAGTATTTT. This codes for CASSLSYNFGDTQYF. The chain recombines TRBV27 with TRBJ2-3; D gene ambiguous. The germline V gene has CDR1 MNHEY and CDR2 SMNVEV (reference sequence). The CDR3 runs 15 residues. Trimming cost V 0 bases and J 5 bases, with 12 bases left between them.